This record looks at one T cell receptor (beta chain) sequence and its context. Its antigen is currently unknown. The PCR employed 60 Vbeta primers together with 13 Jbeta primers. Here immunoSEQ multiplex PCR was the method, and the copy in TCRdb shows in-frame clones only, minus some. Of fewer than 80,000 clones in the sample, approximately 75% were seen once. This entry is derived from a study of cytomegalovirus exposure and HLA in healthy donors. Study outcomes and limitations: Previously analyzed data showed that most TCR beta V segments were productive at a frequency of about 87% or about 30%. In a later analysis, DRB1 alleles had the most associated TCRs; HLA-C alleles the fewest. Later examination showed HLA-associated TCR beta chains had greater clonal expansion than equally common others. Researchers catalogued about 160 TCR beta chains as cytomegalovirus-associated.

Between the trimmed V and J ends, which lost 4 bases and 4 bases, there was a span of 9 bases. The CDR3 is made up of 13 amino acids. CDR1 is MNHEY and CDR2 is SMNVEV in the germline V gene (reference sequence). The specimen was PBMCs. The source is a man aged 50-60 years in good health and CMV-seropositive. The chain is built from TRBV27 and TRBJ2-3, with D tentatively TRBD2 (7 bases). The CDR3 loop is CASSSGGPDTQYF. The CDR3 nucleotides are TGTGCCAGCAGTTCCGGGGGGCCAGATACGCAGTATTTT.